One T cell receptor (beta chain) is described in this entry. Its antigen is undetermined. The record originates from a study of long-term antiretroviral therapy in people with HIV. Run at survey level, the immunoSEQ assay was version v3.0. Per sample, sequencing targeted roughly 35,000-55,000 T-cell genomes. Some clones are missing from TCRdb's copy, which holds only in-frame ones; the method was immunoSEQ multiplex PCR. Among about 18,000 clones listed, 91% were seen once. The V and J ends lost 2 bases and 1 base, in that order; junction bases with no gene match: 16. Germline lookup yields CDR1 SGHNT and CDR2 YYREEE (reference sequence). The CDR3 contains 19 residues. Study observations and caveats: ART adherence, viral resistance and therapy changes were undocumented.

Sequenced here: unsorted PBMCs, sampled 3 years after starting antiretroviral therapy. The chain uses TRBV5-4 and TRBJ1-1; 8 bases line up with TRBD1. The origin of this receptor is a man aged 45 to 65 with HIV. CDR3 sequence reads: CASSFGQGLRGFPNTEAFF. The CDR3 DNA reads as TGTGCCAGCAGCTTTGGACAGGGCCTCCGGGGGTTCCCGAACACTGAAGCTTTCTTT.